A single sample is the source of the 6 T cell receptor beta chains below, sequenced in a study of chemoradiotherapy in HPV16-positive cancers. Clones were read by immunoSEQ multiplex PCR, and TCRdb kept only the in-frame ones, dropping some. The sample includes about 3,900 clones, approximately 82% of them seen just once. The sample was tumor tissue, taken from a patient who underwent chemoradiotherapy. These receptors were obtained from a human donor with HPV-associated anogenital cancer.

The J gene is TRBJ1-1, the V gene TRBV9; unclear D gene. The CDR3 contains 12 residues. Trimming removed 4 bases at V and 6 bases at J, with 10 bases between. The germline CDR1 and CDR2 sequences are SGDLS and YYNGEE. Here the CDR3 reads CASSPSDAEAFF. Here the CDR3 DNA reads TGTGCCAGCAGCCCATCCGACGCTGAAGCTTTCTTT.

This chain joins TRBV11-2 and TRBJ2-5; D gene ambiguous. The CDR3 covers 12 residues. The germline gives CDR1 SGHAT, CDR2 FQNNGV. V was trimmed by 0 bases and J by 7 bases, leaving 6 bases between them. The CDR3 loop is CASSLDQATQYF. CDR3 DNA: TGTGCCAGCAGCTTAGATCAGGCGACCCAGTACTTC.

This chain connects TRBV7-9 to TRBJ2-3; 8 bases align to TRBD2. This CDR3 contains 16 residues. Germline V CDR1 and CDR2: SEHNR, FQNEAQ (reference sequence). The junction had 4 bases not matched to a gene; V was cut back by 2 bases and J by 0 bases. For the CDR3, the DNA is TGTGCCAGCAGCTTAAAACTAGCGGCTAGCACAGATACGCAGTATTTT. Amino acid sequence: CASSLKLAASTDTQYF.

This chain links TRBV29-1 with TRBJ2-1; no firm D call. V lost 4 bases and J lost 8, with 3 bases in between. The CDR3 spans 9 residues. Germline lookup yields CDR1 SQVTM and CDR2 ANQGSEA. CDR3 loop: CSVADEQFF. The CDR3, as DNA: TGCAGCGTTGCGGATGAGCAGTTCTTC.

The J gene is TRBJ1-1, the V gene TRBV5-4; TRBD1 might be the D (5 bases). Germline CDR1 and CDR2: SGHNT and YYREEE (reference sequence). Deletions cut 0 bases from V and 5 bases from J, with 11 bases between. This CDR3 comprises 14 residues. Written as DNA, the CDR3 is TGTGCCAGCAGCTTGGTAGGGGTAAGGACTGAAGCTTTCTTT. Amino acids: CASSLVGVRTEAFF.

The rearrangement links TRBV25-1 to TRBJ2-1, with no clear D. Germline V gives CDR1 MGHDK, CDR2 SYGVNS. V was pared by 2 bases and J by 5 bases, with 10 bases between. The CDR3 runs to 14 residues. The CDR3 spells CASSETASHNEQFF. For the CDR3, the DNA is TGTGCCAGCAGTGAAACAGCCAGTCACAATGAGCAGTTCTTC.